This is a list of T cell receptor beta chains from one sample in a study of T cells in Graves' hyperthyroidism and ophthalmopathy. TCRdb re-called the multiplex PCR reads through MiXCR, storing one row per CDR3 protein. The sample lists 300,000 to 400,000 distinct CDR3 sequences; about 21% were seen once. The source material was blood. The receptors here all came from a woman between 50 and 59 years old with Graves' hyperthyroidism. CDR3s include the opening cysteine and the closing phenylalanine or tryptophan. The order of the fields is J gene, V gene, CDR3 protein.

TRBJ1-1,TRBV19,CASSRGQGTLKTEAFF
TRBJ2-1,TRBV20-1,CSALAGGYSNEQFF
TRBJ2-5,TRBV13,CASSSPYGTDETQYF
TRBJ2-7,TRBV20-1,CSARDRLAGGLREQYF
TRBJ2-3,TRBV5-1,CASSTSADTQYF
TRBJ2-2,TRBV12-3/TRBV12-4,CASILTGATGELFF
TRBJ1-5,TRBV5-5,CASSPGQGSQPQHF
TRBJ1-5,TRBV6-5,CASSYEGQVNQPQHF
TRBJ1-1,TRBV5-5,CASSLGGLWNTEAFF
TRBJ2-7,TRBV2,CASRDRSYEQYF
TRBJ2-2,TRBV20-1,CSARPWGSVKTGELFF
TRBJ2-2,TRBV11-2,CASSSPGRGGELFF
TRBJ1-2,TRBV30,CAWSGTLSGYTF
TRBJ2-1,TRBV2,CTSSVVVGNEQFF
TRBJ2-7,TRBV18,CASSQRGSSYEQYF
TRBJ1-1,TRBV7-3,CASSLAGRGQYEAFF
TRBJ1-1,TRBV20-1,CSAAIKANTEAFF
TRBJ1-1,TRBV7-9,CASKVPPSDRDRGTEAFF
TRBJ1-2,TRBV6-2/TRBV6-3,CASRDSGYGYTF
TRBJ2-1,TRBV3-1,CASSQWTDNEQFF
TRBJ2-6,TRBV12-3/TRBV12-4,CASSHPGRSSGANVLTF
TRBJ2-1,TRBV28,CASSYRGLGEQFF
TRBJ2-7,TRBV5-6,CASSSRGYEQYF
TRBJ1-2,TRBV5-1,CASSSNRGAIDGYTF
TRBJ1-1,TRBV20-1,CSARDQREAFF
TRBJ1-5,TRBV6-7,CASPNVGRCNQPQHF
TRBJ2-3,TRBV11-2,CASSLVRLDTQYF
TRBJ2-7,TRBV27,CASRSLGQHEQYF
TRBJ2-5,TRBV4-1,CASSQDPSGAQQETQYF
TRBJ1-1,TRBV20-1,CSASGNTNTEAFF
TRBJ2-1,TRBV12-3/TRBV12-4,CASSSGLARVEQFF
TRBJ2-7,TRBV20-1,CSALDRAYEQYF
TRBJ2-7,TRBV7-8,CASSFGTGSYEQYF
TRBJ1-1,TRBV14,CASSVRDRMNTEAFF